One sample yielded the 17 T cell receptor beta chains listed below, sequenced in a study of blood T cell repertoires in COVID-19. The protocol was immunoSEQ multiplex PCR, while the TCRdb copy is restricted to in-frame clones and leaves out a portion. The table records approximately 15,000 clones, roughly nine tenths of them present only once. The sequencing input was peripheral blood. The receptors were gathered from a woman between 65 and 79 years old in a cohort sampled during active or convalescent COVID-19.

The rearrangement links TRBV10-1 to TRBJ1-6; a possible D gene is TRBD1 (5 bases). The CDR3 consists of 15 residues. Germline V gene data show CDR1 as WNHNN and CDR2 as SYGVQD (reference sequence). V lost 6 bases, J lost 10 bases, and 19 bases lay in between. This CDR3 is CASRGRGDRNSPLHF. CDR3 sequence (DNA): TGCGCCAGCAGAGGGCGGGGGGATCGGAACTCACCCCTCCACTTT.

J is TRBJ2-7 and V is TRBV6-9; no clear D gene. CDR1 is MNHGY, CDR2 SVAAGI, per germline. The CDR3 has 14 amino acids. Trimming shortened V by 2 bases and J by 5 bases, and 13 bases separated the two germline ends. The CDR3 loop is CASSYGPLIDEQYF. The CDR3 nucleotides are TGTGCCAGCAGTTATGGTCCGCTAATAGACGAGCAGTACTTC.

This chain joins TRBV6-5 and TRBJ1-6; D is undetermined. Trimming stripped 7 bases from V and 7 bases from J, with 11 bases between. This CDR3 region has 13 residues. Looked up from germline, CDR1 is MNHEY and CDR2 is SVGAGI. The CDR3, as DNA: TGTGCCAGCACGGGATTTCGGAATTCACCCCTCCACTTT. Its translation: CASTGFRNSPLHF.

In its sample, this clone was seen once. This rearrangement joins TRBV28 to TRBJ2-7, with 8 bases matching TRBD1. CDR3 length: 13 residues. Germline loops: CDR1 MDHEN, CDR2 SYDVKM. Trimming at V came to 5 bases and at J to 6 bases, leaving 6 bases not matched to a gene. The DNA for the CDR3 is TGTGCCAGCAGTATACCGGGACAGGTCGAGCAGTACTTC. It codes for CASSIPGQVEQYF.

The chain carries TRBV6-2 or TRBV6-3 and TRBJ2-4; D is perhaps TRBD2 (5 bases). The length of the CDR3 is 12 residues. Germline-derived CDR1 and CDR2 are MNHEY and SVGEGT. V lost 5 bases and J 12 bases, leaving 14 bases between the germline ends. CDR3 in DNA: TGTGCCAGCAGTCCCGACCTCGGGGATCAGTACTTC. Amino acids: CASSPDLGDQYF.

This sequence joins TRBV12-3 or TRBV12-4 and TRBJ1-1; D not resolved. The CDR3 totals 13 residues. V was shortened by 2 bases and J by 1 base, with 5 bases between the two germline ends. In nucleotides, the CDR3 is TGTGCCAGCAGTTTAATGAGGAACACTGAAGCTTTCTTT. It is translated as CASSLMRNTEAFF.

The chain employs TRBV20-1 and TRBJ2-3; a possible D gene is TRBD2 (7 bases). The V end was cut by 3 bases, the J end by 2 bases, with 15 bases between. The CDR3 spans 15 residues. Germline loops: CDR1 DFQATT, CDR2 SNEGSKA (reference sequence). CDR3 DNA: TGCAGTGCTAGTGGGAGGGGGGGGCACACAGATACGCAGTATTTT. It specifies CSASGRGGHTDTQYF.

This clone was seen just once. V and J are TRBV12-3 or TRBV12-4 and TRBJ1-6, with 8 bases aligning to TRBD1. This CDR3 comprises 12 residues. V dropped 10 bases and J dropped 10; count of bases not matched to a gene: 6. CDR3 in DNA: TGTGCCACCTCACAGGGGGTCTCACCCCTCCACTTT. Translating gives CATSQGVSPLHF.

DNA of the CDR3: TGCGCCAGCAGCCAAACAGGGAGACCATATGGCTACACCTTC. Amino acid sequence: CASSQTGRPYGYTF. V usage is TRBV4-1 and J usage is TRBJ1-2; D perhaps matches TRBD1 (6 bases). V shed 2 bases and J shed 5 bases, with 12 bases lying between them. There are 14 residues in the CDR3. Germline assignment: CDR1 MGHRA and CDR2 YSYEKL.

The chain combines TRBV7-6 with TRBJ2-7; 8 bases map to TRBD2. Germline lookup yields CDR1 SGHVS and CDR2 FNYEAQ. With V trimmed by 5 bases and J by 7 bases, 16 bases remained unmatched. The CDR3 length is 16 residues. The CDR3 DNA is TGTGCCAGCAGCCCCATAAGCGGGGGCGCCTCTCGAGAGCAGTACTTC. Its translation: CASSPISGGASREQYF. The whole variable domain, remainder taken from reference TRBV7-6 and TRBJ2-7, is GAGVSQSPRYKVTKRGQDVALRCDPISGHVSLYWYRQALGQGPEFLTYFNYEAQQDKSGLPNDRFSAERPEGSISTLTIQRTEQRDSAMYRCASSPISGGASREQYFGPGTRLTVT.

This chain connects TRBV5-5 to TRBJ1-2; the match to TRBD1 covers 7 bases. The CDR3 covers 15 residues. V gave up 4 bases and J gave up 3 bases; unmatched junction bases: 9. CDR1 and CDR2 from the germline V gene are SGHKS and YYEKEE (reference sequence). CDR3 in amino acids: CASSPGGQSYYGYTF. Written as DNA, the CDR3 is TGTGCCAGCAGCCCCGGGGGACAGAGTTACTATGGCTACACCTTC.

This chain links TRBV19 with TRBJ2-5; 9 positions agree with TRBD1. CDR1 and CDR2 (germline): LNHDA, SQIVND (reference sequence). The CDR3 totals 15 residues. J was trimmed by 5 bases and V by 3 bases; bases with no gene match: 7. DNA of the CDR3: TGTGCCAGTAGTATTTGGACAGGGGTCCTGGAGACCCAGTACTTC. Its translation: CASSIWTGVLETQYF.

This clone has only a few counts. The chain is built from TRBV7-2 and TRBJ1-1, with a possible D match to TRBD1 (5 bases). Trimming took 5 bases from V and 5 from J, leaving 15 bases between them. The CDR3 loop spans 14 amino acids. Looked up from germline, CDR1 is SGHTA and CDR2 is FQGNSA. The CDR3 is CASSLRRGGTEAFF. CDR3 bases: TGTGCCAGCAGCCTTAGACGGGGGGGAACTGAAGCTTTCTTT.

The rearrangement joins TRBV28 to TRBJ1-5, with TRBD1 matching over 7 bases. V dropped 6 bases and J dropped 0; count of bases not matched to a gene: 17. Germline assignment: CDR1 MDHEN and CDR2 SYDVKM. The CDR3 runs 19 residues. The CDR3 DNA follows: TGTGCCAGCAGCCAAAACAGGGGCCGGACGATTTATAGCAATCAGCCCCAGCATTTT. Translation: CASSQNRGRTIYSNQPQHF.

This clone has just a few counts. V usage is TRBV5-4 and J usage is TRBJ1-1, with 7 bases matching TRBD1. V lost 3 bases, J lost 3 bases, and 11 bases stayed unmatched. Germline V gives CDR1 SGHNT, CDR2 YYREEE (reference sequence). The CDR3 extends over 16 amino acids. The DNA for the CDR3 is TGTGCCAGCAGCTGGGGCTTCGACAGGGCCGACACTGAAGCTTTCTTT. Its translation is CASSWGFDRADTEAFF.

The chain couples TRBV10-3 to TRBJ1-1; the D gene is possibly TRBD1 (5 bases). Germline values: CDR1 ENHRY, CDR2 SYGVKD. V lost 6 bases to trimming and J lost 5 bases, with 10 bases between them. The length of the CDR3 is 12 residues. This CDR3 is CAIRSGGTEAFF. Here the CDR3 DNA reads TGTGCCATCAGGTCCGGGGGGACTGAAGCTTTCTTT.

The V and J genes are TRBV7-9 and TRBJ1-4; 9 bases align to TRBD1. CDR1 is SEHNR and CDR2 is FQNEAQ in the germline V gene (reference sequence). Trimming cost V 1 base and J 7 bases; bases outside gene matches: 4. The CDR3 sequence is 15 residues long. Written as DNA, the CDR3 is TGTGCCAGCAGCTTAGACAGGGGGCTCGGTGAAAAACTGTTTTTT. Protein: CASSLDRGLGEKLFF.